These T cell receptor beta chains were read from a single sample in a study of shared clonotypes between healthy human individuals. The repertoire was sequenced with immunoSEQ multiplex PCR; TCRdb's copy has only in-frame clones and lacks some. The sample has 470,000 or so clones; approximately 80% are singletons. Sequenced sample: PBMCs. The origin of the receptors is a woman in her thirties or forties in good health. Some clones in this sample may be carry-over from other donors' samples. The CDR3 runs from the conserved cysteine through the conserved F or W. A D gene is named only where the DNA matches it firmly. Only some rows state a clone size, as once, few, many or a class for expanded clones.

clone_size	d_call	v_call	j_call	cdr3_aa	cdr3_nt
-	-	TRBV30	TRBJ2-7	CAWKVQGPYEQYF	TGTGCCTGGAAGGTTCAGGGGCCCTACGAGCAGTACTTC
-	-	TRBV6-5	TRBJ2-5	CASSYSMGETQYF	TGTGCCAGCAGTTACTCGATGGGGGAGACCCAGTACTTC
-	-	TRBV2	TRBJ1-1	CASSEEALGRPKLSF	TGTGCCAGCAGCGAAGAGGCACTGGGGAGACCAAAGCTTTCCTTT
few	-	TRBV5-1	TRBJ2-1	CASSIGSSGPSGQFF	TGCGCCAGCAGCATCGGCAGTAGCGGCCCTTCGGGGCAGTTCTTC
-	TRBD2	TRBV28	TRBJ2-4	CASSRYSGSGKNIQYF	TGTGCCAGCAGTCGATATAGCGGGAGCGGGAAAAACATTCAGTACTTC
-	TRBD2	TRBV11-2	TRBJ2-7	CASSSRGLGTSGNPREQYF	TGTGCCAGCAGCTCAAGAGGCCTAGGGACTAGCGGAAACCCTCGCGAGCAGTACTTC
-	-	TRBV7-3	TRBJ1-2	CASSSKGGWVGGYTF	TGTGCCAGCAGCTCAAAAGGAGGGTGGGTTGGGGGCTACACCTTC
-	-	TRBV4-3	TRBJ1-3	CASSVYLGRQSGNTIYF	TGCGCCAGCAGCGTTTATCTCGGTCGCCAATCTGGAAACACCATATATTTT
-	-	TRBV5-1	TRBJ2-7	CASSQSRTVPYEQYF	TGCGCCAGCAGCCAAAGCCGGACAGTCCCCTACGAGCAGTACTTC
-	TRBD2	TRBV19	TRBJ2-1	CASSIRTSGRHEQFF	TGTGCCAGTAGTATCCGGACTAGCGGGAGACATGAGCAGTTCTTC
-	-	TRBV30	TRBJ2-3	CAWSPGWGGLDTQYF	TGTGCCTGGAGTCCTGGATGGGGCGGGTTGGATACGCAGTATTTT
-	TRBD2	TRBV11-2	TRBJ2-7	CASSPGRAQTNYEQYF	TGTGCCAGCAGCCCCGGGAGGGCCCAAACTAACTACGAGCAGTACTTC
few	-	TRBV25-1	TRBJ2-7	CASTGGSGFPYEQYF	TGTGCCAGCACCGGAGGGTCAGGGTTTCCCTACGAGCAGTACTTC
many	TRBD2	TRBV30	TRBJ2-7	CAWSRFSGRLSYEQYF	TGTGCCTGGAGTCGATTTAGCGGGAGGTTATCCTACGAGCAGTACTTC
-	TRBD2	TRBV9	TRBJ2-5	CASSVGASGSGETQYF	TGTGCCAGCAGCGTAGGAGCTAGCGGGAGTGGAGAGACCCAGTACTTC
-	-	TRBV15	TRBJ2-3	CATSRTHTDTQYF	TGTGCCACCAGCAGAACCCACACAGATACGCAGTATTTT
-	-	TRBV5-1	TRBJ1-1	CASSLDGDLNTEAFF	TGCGCCAGCAGCTTGGATGGCGACCTGAACACTGAAGCTTTCTTT
few	-	TRBV7-6	TRBJ1-3	CASSLAPGPSSGNTIYF	TGTGCCAGCAGCTTAGCCCCGGGGCCAAGCTCTGGAAACACCATATATTTT
-	-	TRBV19	TRBJ1-5	CASTPAGPRGRQPQHF	TGTGCCAGCACGCCCGCGGGACCGCGAGGACGTCAGCCCCAGCATTTT
-	-	TRBV7-9	TRBJ2-2	CASSRSNTGELFF	TGTGCCAGCAGCAGATCGAACACCGGGGAGCTGTTTTTT
-	-	TRBV10-3	TRBJ2-5	CAIREHSEETQYF	TGTGCCATCAGAGAACACTCCGAGGAGACCCAGTACTTC
-	-	TRBV6-5	TRBJ2-2	CASSYAYTGELFF	TGTGCCAGCAGTTACGCCTACACCGGGGAGCTGTTTTTT
few	-	TRBV29-1	TRBJ1-2	CSVGVSGDYGHTF	TGCAGCGTGGGGGTTTCGGGCGACTATGGCCACACCTTC
many	TRBD1	TRBV4-1	TRBJ2-7	CASSHPGTGLYEQYF	TGCGCCAGCAGCCACCCCGGGACAGGGCTCTACGAGCAGTACTTC
-	TRBD1	TRBV14	TRBJ2-1	CASSQGVWGQPFF	TGTGCCAGCAGCCAAGGCGTTTGGGGACAGCCGTTCTTC
-	TRBD2	TRBV2	TRBJ2-5	CASTAERGTQYF	TGTGCCAGCACCGCGGAGCGGGGGACCCAGTACTTC
few	TRBD1	TRBV7-8	TRBJ2-7	CASSLEPGTAYEQYF	TGTGCCAGCAGCTTAGAACCCGGGACAGCCTACGAGCAGTACTTC
-	TRBD2	TRBV7-9	TRBJ2-7	CASSPDWTSSVEQYF	TGTGCCAGCAGCCCCGACTGGACTAGCTCGGTCGAGCAGTACTTC
-	-	TRBV5-5	TRBJ2-3	CASSARWTGTDTQYF	TGTGCCAGCAGCGCACGGTGGACAGGCACAGATACGCAGTATTTT
-	TRBD2	TRBV7-3	TRBJ2-2	CASSLKLAANTGELFF	TGTGCCAGCAGCTTAAAGCTAGCGGCGAACACCGGGGAGCTGTTTTTT
-	-	TRBV11-2	TRBJ1-1	CASSQGPLSPFF	TGTGCCAGCAGCCAGGGACCCTTATCCCCTTTCTTT
-	-	TRBV6-6	TRBJ2-5	CASSPDFSGQETQYF	TGTGCCAGCAGTCCGGACTTTTCCGGCCAAGAGACCCAGTACTTC
-	TRBD1	TRBV7-3	TRBJ2-3	CASSANTGGDTQYF	TGTGCCAGCAGCGCTAATACAGGGGGCGATACGCAGTATTTT
-	-	TRBV7-3	TRBJ2-1	CASSLIGVSRDSKGGSSYNEQFF	TGTGCCAGCAGCTTAATCGGAGTCTCCCGGGACTCAAAAGGGGGGAGCTCCTACAATGAGCAGTTCTTC
-	-	TRBV9	TRBJ2-2	CASSVVQGGTGELFF	TGTGCCAGCAGCGTAGTGCAGGGCGGCACCGGGGAGCTGTTTTTT
-	-	TRBV4-3	TRBJ2-1	CASSQDLHNEQFF	TGCGCCAGCAGCCAAGATCTTCACAATGAGCAGTTCTTC
-	-	TRBV28	TRBJ2-7	CASRTDRSYEQYF	TGTGCCAGCAGGACCGATAGGTCCTACGAGCAGTACTTC
-	TRBD1	TRBV28	TRBJ1-5	CASKKTGAGQPQHF	TGTGCCAGCAAGAAGACAGGGGCAGGTCAGCCCCAGCATTTT
-	-	TRBV29-1	TRBJ2-7	CSGRGRSLEQYF	TGCAGCGGTAGGGGGAGATCCCTCGAGCAGTACTTC
-	-	TRBV9	TRBJ2-1	CASSPGLNNEQFF	TGTGCCAGCAGCCCGGGACTCAACAATGAGCAGTTCTTC
-	TRBD1	TRBV7-6	TRBJ1-4	CASRQGPGYGEKLFF	TGTGCCAGCAGACAGGGGCCGGGGTATGGTGAAAAACTGTTTTTT
-	TRBD2	TRBV7-2	TRBJ2-3	CASSAVAGYTDTQYF	TGTGCCAGCTCGGCGGTAGCGGGGTACACAGATACGCAGTATTTT
few	-	TRBV4-1	TRBJ1-5	CASSQWSTNQPQHF	TGCGCCAGCAGCCAATGGTCCACCAATCAGCCCCAGCATTTT
-	-	TRBV6-5	TRBJ2-1	CASSRGAATYNEQFF	TGTGCCAGCAGCAGAGGAGCTGCTACCTACAATGAGCAGTTCTTC
-	-	TRBV19	TRBJ1-1	CASSIQDSTEAFF	TGTGCCAGTAGTATACAAGACAGCACTGAAGCTTTCTTT
-	-	TRBV9	TRBJ2-1	CASSARSGYNEQFF	TGTGCCAGCAGCGCCCGTAGCGGCTACAATGAGCAGTTCTTC
-	-	TRBV2	TRBJ1-1	CASSLGGGTEAFF	TGTGCCAGCAGTCTCGGGGGTGGCACTGAAGCTTTCTTT
few	-	TRBV28	TRBJ1-1	CASSETGAQTEAFF	TGTGCCAGCAGTGAAACGGGGGCTCAAACTGAAGCTTTCTTT
-	-	TRBV27	TRBJ2-1	CASSPDSLVNEQFF	TGTGCCAGCAGCCCCGACAGCTTGGTTAATGAGCAGTTCTTC
-	TRBD2	TRBV12-5	TRBJ2-5	CASGSGLAGPQETQYF	TGTGCTAGTGGTTCGGGACTAGCGGGACCTCAAGAGACCCAGTACTTC
-	TRBD1	TRBV5-8	TRBJ2-5	CASRRTGGYETQYF	TGTGCCAGCAGACGGACAGGGGGCTACGAGACCCAGTACTTC
-	-	TRBV18	TRBJ2-2	CASSPSSLTGNTGELFF	TGTGCCAGCTCACCATCGAGTTTGACAGGCAACACCGGGGAGCTGTTTTTT
-	TRBD1	TRBV29-1	TRBJ1-2	CSVPTGVYGYTF	TGCAGCGTACCAACAGGGGTCTATGGCTACACCTTC
-	-	TRBV5-1	TRBJ2-7	CASSLVPGTGEQYF	TGCGCCAGCAGCTTGGTTCCAGGGACGGGGGAGCAGTACTTC
-	-	TRBV6-5	TRBJ2-1	CASSYLTAGTYNEQFF	TGTGCCAGCAGTTACCTCACAGCCGGGACTTACAATGAGCAGTTCTTC
few	-	TRBV6-1	TRBJ2-5	CASSVPLGGGRRLNPVTQYF	TGTGCCAGCAGTGTACCCCTTGGGGGCGGGAGACGCCTAAACCCAGTGACCCAGTACTTC
few	-	TRBV28	TRBJ1-2	CASRRAGTNYGYTF	TGTGCCAGCAGACGAGCCGGGACTAACTATGGCTACACCTTC